This TCR beta chain originates from a study of regulatory T cells in long-lasting Graves disease (dated by TCRdb to about 2021). Study-wide context: To count as having persistent Graves' disease, a patient had to have received antithyroid drug treatment for over 5 years with TSH receptor autoantibodies remaining persistently positive. Persistent Graves' disease patients were compared with newly diagnosed Graves' disease patients by peripheral blood TCR sequencing and RNA sequencing. The study was conducted in China and was registered as a clinical trial. A total of around 35 samples underwent TCR sequencing, from roughly 13 patients with persistent Graves' disease and 20 or so patients with newly diagnosed Graves' disease. In the clinical cohort, patients with persistent Graves' disease had used antithyroid drugs for an average of around 10 years.

The time point label here, explained by the study, means: persistent/refractory GD, antithyroid drugs over 5 years with positive TRAb. For both TCR sequencing and RNA sequencing, RNA was extracted from PBMCs using TRIzol. The diagnosis of Graves' disease followed American Thyroid Association guidelines. Recruitment of patients was carried out at an endocrinology department in Xi'an, China. From each patient, about 9.7 milliliters of peripheral blood was collected into an EDTA anticoagulant tube. Ficoll Paque Plus density gradient separation was used to isolate PBMCs, and no further T cell sorting was done. An Agilent 2100 Bioanalyzer and agarose gel were used to assess RNA quality, and a NanoDrop 2000 was used to measure RNA concentration. In this sample, this clonotype turned up many times. Its recognized antigen is unknown. No much larger clone exists at a distance of one base, and base qualities are not known.

The CDR3 contains 10 residues, cysteine and phenylalanine counted. Solely the CDR3 DNA is kept, with 30 bases framed from the first base. Looking up the germline V gene yields CDR1 SQVTM and CDR2 ANQGSEA. Trimming takes 5 bases off V and 7 bases off J; junction bases not matched to a gene: 1. The library was generated by multiplex PCR. Sequencing was performed on an Illumina HiSeq 4000. To build TCR beta libraries, CDR3 regions were amplified by Arm-PCR using iRepertoire HTBI primers. Gel purification was performed on PCR products prior to sequencing. The authors' pipeline ran thus. Across samples, 62 TRBV and 13 to 15 TRBJ segments were identified and used for gene usage analysis of CDR3 amino acid clonotypes. COPE and FqMerger were used to merge filtered high-quality paired reads into contigs. Contigs were aligned with BLAST to IMGT TRBV, TRBD and TRBJ reference genes, and CDR3 was defined per IMGT. Clonotypes above 0.1% frequency were classified as highly expanded clones. Shannon entropy was used to measure repertoire diversity, and the Gini coefficient was used to measure V-J evenness. A clonotype found in more than one individual was treated as public. TCRdb reanalyzed the raw reads on its own, using fastp at Q25 for trimming and MiXCR for clone calling, and kept in-frame beta chains. Each entry merges the rows of one CDR3 protein and shows their most common DNA and genes. The V and J calls here are based on TCRdb, not the publication. This sample comprises 350,000 to 450,000 distinct CDR3 sequences, less than 30% of them detected only once. The ten largest clonotypes hold around a quarter of the sample.

Results and caveats for the whole study, not just this receptor: Preferential use of TRBV28, TRBJ1-2 and TRBJ2-5 was observed in persistent disease, whereas TRBV20-1 and TRBJ2-1 were favored in newly diagnosed disease. Compared with newly diagnosed patients, persistent Graves' disease patients had lower TCR Shannon entropy and fewer highly expanded clones, which suggests clonal expansion. A larger number of public clonotypes was shared among persistent patients (around 2,700) than among newly diagnosed patients (over 850). The study examined only peripheral blood because the primary lesion, thyroid tissue, could not be accessed. Sequencing and analysis were restricted to the TCR beta chain. The authors noted that the small sample size was a limitation that may lower accuracy.

The material was peripheral blood mononuclear cells (PBMCs), obtained when the disease was refractory, from a patient treated with antithyroid drugs. The V gene is TRBV29-1 and the J gene is TRBJ1-1; 7 bases in the middle match TRBD1. This clonotype was sampled from a woman aged 40 to 50 with Graves disease. Donor details come from another sample of the same person, matched by shared clones. The CDR3 protein: CSVWTGEAFF. In nucleotides, the sequence is TGCAGCGTTTGGACAGGTGAAGCTTTCTTT.